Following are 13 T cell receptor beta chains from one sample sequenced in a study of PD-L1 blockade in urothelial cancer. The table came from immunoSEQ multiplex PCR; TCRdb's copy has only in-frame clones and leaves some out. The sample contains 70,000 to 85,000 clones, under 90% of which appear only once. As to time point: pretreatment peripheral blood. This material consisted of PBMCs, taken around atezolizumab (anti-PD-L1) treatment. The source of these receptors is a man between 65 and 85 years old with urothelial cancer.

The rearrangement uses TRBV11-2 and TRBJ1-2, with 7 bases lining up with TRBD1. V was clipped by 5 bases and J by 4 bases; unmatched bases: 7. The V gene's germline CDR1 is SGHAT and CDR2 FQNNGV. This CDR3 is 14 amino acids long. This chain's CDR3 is CASSRTGQLYGYTF. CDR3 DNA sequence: TGTGCCAGCAGCCGTACGGGACAGCTCTATGGCTACACCTTC.

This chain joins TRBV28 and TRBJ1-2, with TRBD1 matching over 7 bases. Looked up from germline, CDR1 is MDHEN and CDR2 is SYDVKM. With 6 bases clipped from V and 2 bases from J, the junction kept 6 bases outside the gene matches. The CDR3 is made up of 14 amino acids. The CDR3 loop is CASSLPGGNYGYTF. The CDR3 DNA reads TGTGCCAGCAGCTTACCAGGGGGGAACTATGGCTACACCTTC.

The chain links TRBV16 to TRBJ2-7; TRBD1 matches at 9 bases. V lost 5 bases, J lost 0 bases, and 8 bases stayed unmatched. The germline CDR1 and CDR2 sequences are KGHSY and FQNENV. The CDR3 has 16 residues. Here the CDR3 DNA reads TGTGCCAGCAGCACCTCGCCGGGACAGGGCTCCTACGAGCAGTACTTC. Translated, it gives CASSTSPGQGSYEQYF. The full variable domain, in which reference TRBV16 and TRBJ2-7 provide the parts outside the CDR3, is GEEVAQTPKHLVRGEGQKAKLYCAPIKGHSYVFWYQQVLKNEFKFLISFQNENVFDETGMPKERFSAKCLPNSPCSLEIQATKLEDSAVYFCASSTSPGQGSYEQYFGPGTRLTVT.

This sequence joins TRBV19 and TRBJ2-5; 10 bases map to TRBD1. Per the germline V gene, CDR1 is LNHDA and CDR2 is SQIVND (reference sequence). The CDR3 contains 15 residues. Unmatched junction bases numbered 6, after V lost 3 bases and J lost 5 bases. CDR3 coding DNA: TGTGCCAGTAGTATGGGACAGGGGCGCCAGGAGACCCAGTACTTC. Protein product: CASSMGQGRQETQYF.

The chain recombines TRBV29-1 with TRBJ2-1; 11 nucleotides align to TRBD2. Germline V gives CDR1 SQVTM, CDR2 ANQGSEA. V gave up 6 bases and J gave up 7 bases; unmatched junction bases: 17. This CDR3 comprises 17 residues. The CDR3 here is CSVLFSGRARGENEQFF. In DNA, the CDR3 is TGCAGCGTCCTTTTTAGCGGGAGGGCCAGGGGAGAGAATGAGCAGTTCTTC.

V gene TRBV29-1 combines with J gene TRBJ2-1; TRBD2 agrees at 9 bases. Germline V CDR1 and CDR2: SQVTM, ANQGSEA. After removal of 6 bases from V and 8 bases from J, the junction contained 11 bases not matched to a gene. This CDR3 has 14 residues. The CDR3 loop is CSVGVGGRADEQFF. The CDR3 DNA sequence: TGCAGCGTCGGGGTGGGCGGGAGGGCCGATGAGCAGTTCTTC.

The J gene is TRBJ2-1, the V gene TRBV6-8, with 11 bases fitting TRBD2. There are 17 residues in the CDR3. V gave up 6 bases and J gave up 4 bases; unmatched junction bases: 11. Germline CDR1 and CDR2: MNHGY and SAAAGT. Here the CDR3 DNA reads TGTGCCAGCAGCCCCCTTCTAGCGGGAGGCCCGTACAATGAGCAGTTCTTC. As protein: CASSPLLAGGPYNEQFF.

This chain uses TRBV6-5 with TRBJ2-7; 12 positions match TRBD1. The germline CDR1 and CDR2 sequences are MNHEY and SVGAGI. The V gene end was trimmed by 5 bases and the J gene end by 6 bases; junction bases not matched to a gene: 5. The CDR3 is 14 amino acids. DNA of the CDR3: TGTGCCAGCAGTCCCGGGACAGGGGGCGTCGAGCAGTACTTC. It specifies CASSPGTGGVEQYF.

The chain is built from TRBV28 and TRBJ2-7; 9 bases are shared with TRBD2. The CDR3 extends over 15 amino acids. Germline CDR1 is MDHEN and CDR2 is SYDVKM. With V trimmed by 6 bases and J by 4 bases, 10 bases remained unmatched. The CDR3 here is CASRRRREGLYEQYF. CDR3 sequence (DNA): TGTGCCAGCAGAAGGAGGCGGGAGGGCCTGTACGAGCAGTACTTC.

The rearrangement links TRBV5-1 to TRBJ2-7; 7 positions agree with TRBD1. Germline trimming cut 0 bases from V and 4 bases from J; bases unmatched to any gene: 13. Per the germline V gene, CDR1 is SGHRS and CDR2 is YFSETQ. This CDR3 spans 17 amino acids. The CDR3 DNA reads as TGCGCCAGCAGCTTGGTTCCCGGGGCAGGGGGTGGGTACGAGCAGTACTTC. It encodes CASSLVPGAGGGYEQYF.

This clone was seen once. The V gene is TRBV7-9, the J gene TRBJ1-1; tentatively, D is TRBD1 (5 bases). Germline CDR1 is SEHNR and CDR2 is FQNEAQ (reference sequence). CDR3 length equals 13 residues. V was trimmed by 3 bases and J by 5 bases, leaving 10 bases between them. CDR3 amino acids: CASSFQGGTEAFF. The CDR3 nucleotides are TGTGCCAGCAGCTTCCAGGGCGGTACTGAAGCTTTCTTT.

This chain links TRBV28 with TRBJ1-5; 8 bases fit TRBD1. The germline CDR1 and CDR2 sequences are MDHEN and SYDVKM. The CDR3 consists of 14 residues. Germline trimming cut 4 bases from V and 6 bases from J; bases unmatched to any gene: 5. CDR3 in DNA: TGTGCCAGCAGTTCGGACAGGGAGCTTCAGCCCCAGCATTTT. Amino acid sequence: CASSSDRELQPQHF.

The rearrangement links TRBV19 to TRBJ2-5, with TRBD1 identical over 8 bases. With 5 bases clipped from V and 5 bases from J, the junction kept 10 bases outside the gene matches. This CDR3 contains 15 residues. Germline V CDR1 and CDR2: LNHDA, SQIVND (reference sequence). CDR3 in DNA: TGTGCCAGTAGTCAACAGGGGGGACTCGGGGAGACCCAGTACTTC. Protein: CASSQQGGLGETQYF.